This T cell receptor beta chain was identified in a study of cytomegalovirus exposure and HLA in healthy donors. Clones were sequenced by immunoSEQ multiplex PCR, and TCRdb holds only the in-frame ones, with some missing. Among 100,000 to 150,000 clones, about nine tenths were seen once, and the ten largest hold roughly 2%. The V end was cut by 6 bases, the J end by 2 bases, with 10 bases between. CDR3 length equals 14 residues. CDR1 MNHEY and CDR2 SMNVEV come from the germline V gene (reference sequence). The material sequenced was PBMCs. The chain couples TRBV27 to TRBJ2-2; no firm D call. The origin of this receptor is a young woman in good health and CMV-seronegative. Here the CDR3 reads CASRESLNTGELFF. In DNA, the CDR3 is TGTGCCAGCAGAGAAAGCCTTAACACCGGGGAGCTGTTTTTT.